This TCR beta chain was sequenced for a study of blood T cell repertoires in COVID-19. Study-level information: Specimens from acute and convalescent COVID-19 originated in the United States, Italy and Spain. T cells, B-cell-depleted T cells, or PBMCs supplied cDNA or gDNA.

The V end was cut by 9 bases, the J end by 0 bases, with 20 bases between. Per germline, CDR1 LNHDA and CDR2 SQIVND (reference sequence). The CDR3 totals 16 residues. Patients of the Seattle cohort, enrolled during active infection, were followed longitudinally. The method was immunoSEQ multiplex PCR; TCRdb's version includes in-frame clones alone and lacks a portion of them. The table includes around 80,000 clones, 80% detected once. This TCR came from a man between 50 and 59 years old with COVID-19, enrolled during active disease. Sequencing was performed on peripheral blood. V is TRBV19 and J is TRBJ1-1; D not resolved. This CDR3 is CASGRTSSVLNTEAFF. CDR3 coding DNA: TGTGCCAGCGGGAGAACTTCATCTGTCTTGAACACTGAAGCTTTCTTT.